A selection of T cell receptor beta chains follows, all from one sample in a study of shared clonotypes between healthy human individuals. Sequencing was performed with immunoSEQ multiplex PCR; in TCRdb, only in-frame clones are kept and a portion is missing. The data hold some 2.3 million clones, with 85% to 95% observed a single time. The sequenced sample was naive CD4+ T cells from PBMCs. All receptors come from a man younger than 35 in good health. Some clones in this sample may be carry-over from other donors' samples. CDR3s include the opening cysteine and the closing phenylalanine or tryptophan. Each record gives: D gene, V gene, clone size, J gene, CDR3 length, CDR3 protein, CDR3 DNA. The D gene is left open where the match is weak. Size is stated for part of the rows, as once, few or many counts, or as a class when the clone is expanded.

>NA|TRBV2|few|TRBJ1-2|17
CASSEALGAASIYGYTF
TGTGCCAGCAGTGAAGCGCTTGGCGCAGCTTCCATCTATGGCTACACCTTC
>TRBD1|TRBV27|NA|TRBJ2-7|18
CASSSGQASGLGYYEQYF
TGTGCCAGCAGTTCCGGACAGGCATCGGGCCTGGGATACTACGAGCAGTACTTC
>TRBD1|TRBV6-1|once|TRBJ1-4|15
CASLAGQAANEKLFF
TGTGCCAGCCTAGCGGGACAGGCGGCTAATGAAAAACTGTTTTTT
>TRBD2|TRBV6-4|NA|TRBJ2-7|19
CASSDFGTSGRSLTYEQYF
TGTGCCAGCAGTGACTTCGGGACTAGCGGGAGGTCACTAACCTACGAGCAGTACTTC
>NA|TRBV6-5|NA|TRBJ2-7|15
CASSYSRQGPYEQYF
TGTGCCAGCAGTTACTCCCGGCAGGGCCCATACGAGCAGTACTTC
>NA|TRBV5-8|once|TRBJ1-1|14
CASSLDRARTEAFF
TGTGCCAGCAGCTTGGACAGGGCGAGGACTGAAGCTTTCTTT
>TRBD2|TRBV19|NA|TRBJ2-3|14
CASSIGLAGGPGYF
TGTGCCAGTAGTATTGGACTAGCGGGAGGGCCAGGGTATTTT
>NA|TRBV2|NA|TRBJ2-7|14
CASNSNRASGEQYF
TGTGCCAGCAACTCAAACAGGGCGTCAGGGGAGCAGTACTTC
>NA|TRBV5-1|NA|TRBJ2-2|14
CASSLAGRGGELFF
TGCGCCAGCAGCTTGGCCGGAAGAGGCGGGGAGCTGTTTTTT
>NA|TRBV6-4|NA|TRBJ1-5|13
CASSRAGYQPQHF
TGTGCCAGCAGTCGGGCGGGGTATCAGCCCCAGCATTTT
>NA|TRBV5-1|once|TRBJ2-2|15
CASSLITTETGELFF
TGCGCCAGCAGCTTGATAACTACCGAAACCGGGGAGCTGTTTTTT
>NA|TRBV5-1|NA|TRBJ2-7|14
CASSYRTSAYEQYF
TGCGCCAGCAGCTACAGAACCTCCGCCTACGAGCAGTACTTC
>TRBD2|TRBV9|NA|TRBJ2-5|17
CASSVGLAGGLQETQYF
TGTGCCAGCAGCGTCGGACTAGCGGGAGGGCTCCAAGAGACCCAGTACTTC
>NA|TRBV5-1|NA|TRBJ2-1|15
CASSLWRDGPNEQFF
TGCGCCAGCAGCTTGTGGCGGGATGGACCCAATGAGCAGTTCTTC
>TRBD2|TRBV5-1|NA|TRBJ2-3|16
CASSLGSGSFTDTQYF
TGCGCCAGCAGCTTGGGTAGCGGGAGTTTTACAGATACGCAGTATTTT
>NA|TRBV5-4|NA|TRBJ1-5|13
CASSLERDQPQHF
TGTGCCAGCAGCTTGGAGAGGGATCAGCCCCAGCATTTT
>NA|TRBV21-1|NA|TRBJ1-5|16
CARAHGEQGLGQPQHF
TGTGCCAGAGCACACGGAGAGCAGGGTCTAGGTCAGCCCCAGCATTTT
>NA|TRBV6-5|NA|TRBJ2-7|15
CASSNKGERWREQYF
TGTGCCAGCAGCAACAAAGGAGAACGGTGGAGGGAGCAGTACTTC
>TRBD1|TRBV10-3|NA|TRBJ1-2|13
CAIKIQGNYGYTF
TGTGCCATCAAAATACAGGGGAACTATGGCTACACCTTC
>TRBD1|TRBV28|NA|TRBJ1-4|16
CASSFDRTGSNEKLFF
TGTGCCAGCAGTTTCGACCGGACAGGGAGTAATGAAAAACTGTTTTTT
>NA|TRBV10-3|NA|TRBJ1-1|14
CAISEWPTGTEAFF
TGTGCCATCAGTGAGTGGCCCACTGGGACTGAAGCTTTCTTT
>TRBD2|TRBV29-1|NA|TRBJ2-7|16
CSVEDRASGGPYEQYF
TGCAGCGTTGAAGATAGGGCTAGCGGGGGCCCCTACGAGCAGTACTTC
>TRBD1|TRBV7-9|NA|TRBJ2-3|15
CASSNYRGRADTQYF
TGTGCCAGCAGCAATTACAGGGGGCGGGCAGATACGCAGTATTTT
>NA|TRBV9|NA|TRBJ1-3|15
CASSVGFEPGNTIYF
TGTGCCAGCAGCGTAGGATTCGAACCTGGAAACACCATATATTTT
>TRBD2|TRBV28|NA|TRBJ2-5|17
CASSVRVGREGQETQYF
TGTGCCAGCAGTGTGCGAGTCGGGCGGGAGGGCCAAGAGACCCAGTACTTC
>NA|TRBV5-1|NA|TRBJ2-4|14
CASSLADIQNIQYF
TGCGCCAGCAGCTTGGCCGACATCCAAAACATTCAGTACTTC
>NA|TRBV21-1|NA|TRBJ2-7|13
CASSKGMEYEQYF
TGTGCCAGCAGCAAGGGAATGGAGTACGAGCAGTACTTC
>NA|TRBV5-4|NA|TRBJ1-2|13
CASSLGQFYGYTF
TGTGCCAGCAGCTTGGGACAGTTCTATGGCTACACCTTC
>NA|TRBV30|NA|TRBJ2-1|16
CAWSEPLARKGSEQFF
TGTGCCTGGAGTGAGCCGCTAGCTAGGAAAGGCAGTGAGCAGTTCTTC
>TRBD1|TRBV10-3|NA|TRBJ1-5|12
CAVADRDQPQHF
TGTGCCGTCGCGGACAGGGATCAGCCCCAGCATTTT
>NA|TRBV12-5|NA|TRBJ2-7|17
CASGLPTRGRESYEQYF
TGTGCTAGTGGTTTGCCGACTAGGGGGCGGGAGAGCTACGAGCAGTACTTC
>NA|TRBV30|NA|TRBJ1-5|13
CAWSGRGWQPQHF
TGTGCCTGGAGTGGCAGGGGCTGGCAGCCCCAGCATTTT
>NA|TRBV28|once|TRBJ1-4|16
CASSSAPVATNEKLFF
TGTGCCAGCAGTTCCGCCCCCGTGGCAACTAATGAAAAACTGTTTTTT
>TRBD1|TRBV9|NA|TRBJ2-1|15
CASSFRGTENNEQFF
TGTGCCAGCAGCTTTCGTGGGACAGAGAACAATGAGCAGTTCTTC
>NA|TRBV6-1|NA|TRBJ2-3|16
CASSEGSAGRTDTQYF
TGTGCCAGCAGTGAAGGGTCGGCCGGACGCACAGATACGCAGTATTTT
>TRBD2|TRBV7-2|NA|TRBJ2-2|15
CASSRLAVNTGELFF
TGTGCCAGCAGCCGACTAGCTGTAAACACCGGGGAGCTGTTTTTT
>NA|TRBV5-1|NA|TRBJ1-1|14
CASSRDRPDTEAFF
TGCGCCAGCAGCAGGGATAGACCTGACACTGAAGCTTTCTTT
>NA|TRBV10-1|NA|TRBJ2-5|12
CASSEGPETQYF
TGCGCCAGCAGTGAAGGGCCGGAGACCCAGTACTTC
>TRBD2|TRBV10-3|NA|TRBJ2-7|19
CAISESFVRSSSGKYEQYF
TGTGCCATCAGTGAGTCGTTCGTCCGTTCGTCTAGCGGGAAATACGAGCAGTACTTC
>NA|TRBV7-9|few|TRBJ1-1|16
CASSLDSTAGATEAFF
TGTGCCAGCAGCTTAGATTCGACAGCTGGGGCCACTGAAGCTTTCTTT
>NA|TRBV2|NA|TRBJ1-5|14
CASSEERGNQPQHF
TGTGCCAGCAGTGAAGAGAGGGGCAATCAGCCCCAGCATTTT
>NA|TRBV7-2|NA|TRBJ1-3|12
CASSLTGNTIYF
TGTGCCAGCAGCCTGACAGGAAACACCATATATTTT
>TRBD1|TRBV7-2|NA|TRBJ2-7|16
CASSLGTGGIPYEQYF
TGTGCCAGCAGCCTAGGGACAGGGGGCATTCCCTACGAGCAGTACTTC
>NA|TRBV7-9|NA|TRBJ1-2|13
CASSFNSFYGYTF
TGTGCCAGCAGCTTTAACAGCTTCTATGGCTACACCTTC
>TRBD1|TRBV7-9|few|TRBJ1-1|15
CASSFRQGLNTEAFF
TGTGCCAGCAGCTTTAGACAGGGATTGAACACTGAAGCTTTCTTT
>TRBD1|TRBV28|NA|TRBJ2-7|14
CASSGAGQGYEQYF
TGTGCCAGCAGCGGCGCCGGACAGGGATACGAGCAGTACTTC
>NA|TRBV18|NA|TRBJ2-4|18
CASFFGPPSTGTKNIQYF
TGTGCCAGCTTTTTCGGGCCCCCCAGTACCGGGACAAAAAACATTCAGTACTTC
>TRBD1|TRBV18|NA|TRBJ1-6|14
CASSTAQGNSPLHF
TGTGCCAGCTCCACGGCACAGGGGAATTCACCCCTCCACTTT
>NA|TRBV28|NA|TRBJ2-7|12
CASSFQTYEQYF
TGTGCCAGCAGTTTCCAGACCTACGAGCAGTACTTC
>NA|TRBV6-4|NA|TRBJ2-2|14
CASRPNTITGELFF
TGTGCCAGCAGACCGAACACGATCACCGGGGAGCTGTTTTTT
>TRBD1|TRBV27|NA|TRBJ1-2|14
CASTAGQGRYGYTF
TGTGCCAGCACCGCGGGACAGGGGAGGTATGGCTACACCTTC